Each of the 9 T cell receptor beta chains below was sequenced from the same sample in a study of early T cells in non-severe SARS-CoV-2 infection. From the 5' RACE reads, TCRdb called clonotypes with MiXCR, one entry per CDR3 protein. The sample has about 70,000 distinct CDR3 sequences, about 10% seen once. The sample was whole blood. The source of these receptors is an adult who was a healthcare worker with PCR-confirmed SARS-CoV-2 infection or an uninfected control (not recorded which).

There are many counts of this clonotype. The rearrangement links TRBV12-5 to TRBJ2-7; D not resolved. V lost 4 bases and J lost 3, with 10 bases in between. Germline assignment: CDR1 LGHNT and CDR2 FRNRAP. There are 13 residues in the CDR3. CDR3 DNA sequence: TGTGCTAGTGGTTCCGGACGGCACTACGAGCAGTACTTC. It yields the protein CASGSGRHYEQYF. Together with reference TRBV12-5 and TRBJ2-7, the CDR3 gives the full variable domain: DARVTQTPRHKVTEMGQEVTMRCQPILGHNTVFWYRQTMMQGLELLAYFRNRAPLDDSGMPKDRFSAEMPDATLATLKIQPSEPRDSAVYFCASGSGRHYEQYFGPGTRLTVT.

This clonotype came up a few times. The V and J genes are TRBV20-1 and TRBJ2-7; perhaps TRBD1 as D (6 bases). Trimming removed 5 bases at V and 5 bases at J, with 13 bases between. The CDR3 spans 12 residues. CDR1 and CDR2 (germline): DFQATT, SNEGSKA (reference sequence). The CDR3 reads CSAAGAIDEQYF. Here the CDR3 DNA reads TGCAGTGCTGCAGGGGCGATCGACGAGCAGTACTTC.

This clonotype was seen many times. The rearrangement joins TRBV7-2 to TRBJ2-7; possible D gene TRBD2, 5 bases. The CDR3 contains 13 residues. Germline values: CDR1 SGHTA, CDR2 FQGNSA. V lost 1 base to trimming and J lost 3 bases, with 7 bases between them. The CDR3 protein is CASSLGRDYEQYF. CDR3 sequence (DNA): TGTGCCAGCAGCTTAGGCCGGGACTACGAGCAGTACTTC.

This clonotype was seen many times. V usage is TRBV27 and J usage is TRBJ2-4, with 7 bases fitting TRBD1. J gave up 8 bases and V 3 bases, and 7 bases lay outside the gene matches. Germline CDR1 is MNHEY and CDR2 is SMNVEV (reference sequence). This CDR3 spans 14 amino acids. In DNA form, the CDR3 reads TGTGCCAGCAGTTTTAAAGCAGGGGGATACATTCAGTACTTC. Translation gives CASSFKAGGYIQYF.

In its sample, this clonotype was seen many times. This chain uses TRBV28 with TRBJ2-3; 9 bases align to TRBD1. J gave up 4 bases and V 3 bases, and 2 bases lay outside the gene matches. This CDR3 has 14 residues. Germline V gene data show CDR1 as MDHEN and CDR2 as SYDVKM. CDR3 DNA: TGTGCCAGCAGTTTGAGGACAGGGGCAGATACGCAGTATTTT. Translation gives CASSLRTGADTQYF.

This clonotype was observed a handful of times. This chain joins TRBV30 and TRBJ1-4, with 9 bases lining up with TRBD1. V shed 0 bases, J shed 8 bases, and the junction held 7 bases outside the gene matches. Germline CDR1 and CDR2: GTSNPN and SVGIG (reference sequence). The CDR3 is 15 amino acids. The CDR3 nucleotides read TGTGCCTGGAGTGTAACCGGGACAGGGATGGAAAAACTGTTTTTT. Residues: CAWSVTGTGMEKLFF.

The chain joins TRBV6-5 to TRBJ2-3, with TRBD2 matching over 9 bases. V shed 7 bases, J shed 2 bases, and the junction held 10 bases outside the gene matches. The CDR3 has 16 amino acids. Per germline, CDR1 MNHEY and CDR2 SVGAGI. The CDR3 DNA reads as TGTGCCAGCAACTCCCTCCAGCGGGGGGACACAGATACGCAGTATTTT. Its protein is CASNSLQRGDTDTQYF.

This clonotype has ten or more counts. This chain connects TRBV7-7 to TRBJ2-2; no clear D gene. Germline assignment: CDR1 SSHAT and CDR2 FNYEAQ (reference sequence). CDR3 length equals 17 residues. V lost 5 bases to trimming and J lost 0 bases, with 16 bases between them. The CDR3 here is CASSLTVVAANTGELFF. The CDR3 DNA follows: TGTGCCAGCAGCCTAACCGTTGTCGCCGCGAACACCGGGGAGCTGTTTTTT.

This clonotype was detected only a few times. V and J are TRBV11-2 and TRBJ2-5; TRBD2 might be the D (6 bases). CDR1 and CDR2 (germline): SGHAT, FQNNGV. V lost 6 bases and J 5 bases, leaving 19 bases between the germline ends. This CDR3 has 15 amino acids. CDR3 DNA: TGTGCCAGCAGTCCAACGCCGGGGAGGAGCGAGACCCAGTACTTC. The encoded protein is CASSPTPGRSETQYF.